This T cell receptor (beta chain) was sequenced in a study of cytomegalovirus exposure and HLA in healthy donors. Findings and limits, study-wide: Across donors, sequencing depth was assumed by presence/absence analyses to be roughly uniform. Most sequenced TCRs were rare (though some public TCRs occurred in many donors).

In the PCR, 60 Vbeta and 13 Jbeta primers were used. Methods used by the authors: A later analysis counted 80 million or so unique TCR beta chains, about 11 million shared. Using immunoSEQ multiplex PCR, the repertoire was profiled, and TCRdb retains in-frame clones only, with some absent. The V and J calls and clone size are taken from that table; D and trimming were inferred from the DNA. The top ten clones hold about 1.7% of a sample with 150,000 to 200,000 clones, about 88% of them seen once. On this clone itself: Antigen: not known.

Donors likely had unrecorded immune exposures despite being nominally healthy when sampled. The receptor was derived from a woman younger than 30 in good health and CMV-seronegative. Sequencing was carried out using PBMCs.

Written as DNA, the CDR3 is TGTGCCATTCGGACAGAAAAGCGCTCCTACGAGCAGTACTTC. It codes for CAIRTEKRSYEQYF. J is TRBJ2-7 and V is TRBV2, with D possibly matching TRBD1 (6 bases). V lost 10 bases and J 0 bases, leaving 16 bases between the germline ends. The CDR3 has 14 amino acids. CDR1 and CDR2 from the germline V gene are SNHLY and FYNNEI.